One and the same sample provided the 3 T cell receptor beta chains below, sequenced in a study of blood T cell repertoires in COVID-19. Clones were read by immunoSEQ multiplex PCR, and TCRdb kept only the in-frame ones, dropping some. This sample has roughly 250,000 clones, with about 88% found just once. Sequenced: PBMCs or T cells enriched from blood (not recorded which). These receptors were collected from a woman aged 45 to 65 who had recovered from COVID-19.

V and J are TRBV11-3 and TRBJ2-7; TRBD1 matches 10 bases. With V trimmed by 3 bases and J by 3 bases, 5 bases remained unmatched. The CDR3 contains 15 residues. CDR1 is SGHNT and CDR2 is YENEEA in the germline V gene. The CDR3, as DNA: TGTGCCAGCAGCTTCCCGGGACAGGGGTGCTACGAGCAGTACTTC. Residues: CASSFPGQGCYEQYF. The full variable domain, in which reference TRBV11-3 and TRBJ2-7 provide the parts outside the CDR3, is EAGVVQSPRYKIIEKKQPVAFWCNPISGHNTLYWYLQNLGQGPELLIRYENEEAVDDSQLPKDRFSAERLKGVDSTLKIQPAELGDSAVYLCASSFPGQGCYEQYFGPGTRLTVT.

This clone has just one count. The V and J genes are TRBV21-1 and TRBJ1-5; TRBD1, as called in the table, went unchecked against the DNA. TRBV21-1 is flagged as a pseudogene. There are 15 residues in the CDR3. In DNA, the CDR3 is TGTGCCAGCAGCACCCGGACAGGAATTAATCAGCCCCAGCATTTT. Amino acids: CASSTRTGINQPQHF.

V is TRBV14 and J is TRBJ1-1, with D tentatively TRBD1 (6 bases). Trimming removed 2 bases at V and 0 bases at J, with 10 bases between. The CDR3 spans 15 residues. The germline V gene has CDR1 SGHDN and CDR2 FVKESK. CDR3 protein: CASSQFRGVNTEAFF. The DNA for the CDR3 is TGTGCCAGCAGCCAATTCAGGGGCGTGAACACTGAAGCTTTCTTT. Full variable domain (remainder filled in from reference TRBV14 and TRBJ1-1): EAGVTQFPSHSVIEKGQTVTLRCDPISGHDNLYWYRRVMGKEIKFLLHFVKESKQDESGMPNNRFLAERTGGTYSTLKVQPAELEDSGVYFCASSQFRGVNTEAFFGQGTRLTVV.